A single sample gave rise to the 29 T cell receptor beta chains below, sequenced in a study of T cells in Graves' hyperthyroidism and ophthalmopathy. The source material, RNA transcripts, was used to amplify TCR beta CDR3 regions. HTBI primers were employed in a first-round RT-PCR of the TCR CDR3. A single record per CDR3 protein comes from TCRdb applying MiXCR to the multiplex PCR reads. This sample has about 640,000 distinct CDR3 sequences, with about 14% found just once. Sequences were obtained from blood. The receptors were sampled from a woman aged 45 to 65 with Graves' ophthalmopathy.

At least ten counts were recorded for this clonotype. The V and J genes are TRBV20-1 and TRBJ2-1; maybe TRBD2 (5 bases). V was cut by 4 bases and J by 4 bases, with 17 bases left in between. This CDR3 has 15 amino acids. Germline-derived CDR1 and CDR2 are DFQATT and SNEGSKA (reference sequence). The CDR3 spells CSATLGVASYNEQFF. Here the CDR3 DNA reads TGCAGTGCTACCCTTGGGGTAGCGAGTTACAATGAGCAGTTCTTC.

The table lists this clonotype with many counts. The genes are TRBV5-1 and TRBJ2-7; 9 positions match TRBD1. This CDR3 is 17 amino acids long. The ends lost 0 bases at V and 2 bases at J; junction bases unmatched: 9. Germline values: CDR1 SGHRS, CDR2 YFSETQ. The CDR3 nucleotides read TGCGCCAGCAGCTTGGCCTCCGGGACAGGGATCGCCTACGAGCAGTACTTC. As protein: CASSLASGTGIAYEQYF.

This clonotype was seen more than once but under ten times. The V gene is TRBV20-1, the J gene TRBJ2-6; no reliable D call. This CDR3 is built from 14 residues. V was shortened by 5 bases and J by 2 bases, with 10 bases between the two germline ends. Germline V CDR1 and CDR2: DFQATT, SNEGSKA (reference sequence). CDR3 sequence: CSALSSPGANVLTF. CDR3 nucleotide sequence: TGCAGTGCTCTTTCTTCCCCTGGGGCCAACGTCCTGACTTTC.

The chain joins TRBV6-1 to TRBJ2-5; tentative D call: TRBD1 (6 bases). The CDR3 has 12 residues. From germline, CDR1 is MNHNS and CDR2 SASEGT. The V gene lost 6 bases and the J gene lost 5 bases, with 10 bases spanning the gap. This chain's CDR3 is CASRNDRETQYF. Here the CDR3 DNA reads TGTGCCAGCAGGAATGACAGGGAGACCCAGTACTTC.

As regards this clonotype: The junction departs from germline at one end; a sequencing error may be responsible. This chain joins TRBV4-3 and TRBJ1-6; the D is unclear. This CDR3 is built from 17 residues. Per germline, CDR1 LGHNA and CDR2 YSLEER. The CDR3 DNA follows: TGCACCAGCAGCCAAGATGGGAGGACGCAGGAAAATTCACCCCTCCACTTT. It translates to CTSSQDGRTQENSPLHF.

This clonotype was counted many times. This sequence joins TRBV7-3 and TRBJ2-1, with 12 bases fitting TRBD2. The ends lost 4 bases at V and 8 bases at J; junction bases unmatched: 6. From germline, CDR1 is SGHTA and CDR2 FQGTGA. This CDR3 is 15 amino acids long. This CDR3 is CASSSPLAGGDEQFF. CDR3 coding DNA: TGTGCCAGCAGCTCTCCCCTAGCGGGAGGGGATGAGCAGTTCTTC.

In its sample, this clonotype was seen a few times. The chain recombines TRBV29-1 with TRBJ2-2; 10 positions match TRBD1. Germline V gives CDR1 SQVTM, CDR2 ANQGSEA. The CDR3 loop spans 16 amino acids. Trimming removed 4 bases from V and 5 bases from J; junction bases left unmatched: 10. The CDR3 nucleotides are TGCAGCGTTGTGGACAGGGGGACTCTCGGTACCGGGGAGCTGTTTTTT. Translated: CSVVDRGTLGTGELFF.

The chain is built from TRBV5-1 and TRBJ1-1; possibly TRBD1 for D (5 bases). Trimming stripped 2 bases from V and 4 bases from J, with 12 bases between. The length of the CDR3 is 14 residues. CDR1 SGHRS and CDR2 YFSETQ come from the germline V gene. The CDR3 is CASSFFGGITEAFF. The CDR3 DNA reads TGCGCCAGCAGCTTTTTTGGGGGAATCACTGAAGCTTTCTTT.

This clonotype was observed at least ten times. CDR3 protein: CASTLSGANTEAFF. The CDR3 DNA reads as TGTGCCAGCACCCTCTCGGGGGCGAACACTGAAGCTTTCTTT. This chain joins TRBV12-3 or TRBV12-4 and TRBJ1-1; TRBD1 is a possible D gene (6 bases). Trimming took off 7 bases at V and 1 base at J, with 13 bases between the two ends. The length of the CDR3 is 14 residues.

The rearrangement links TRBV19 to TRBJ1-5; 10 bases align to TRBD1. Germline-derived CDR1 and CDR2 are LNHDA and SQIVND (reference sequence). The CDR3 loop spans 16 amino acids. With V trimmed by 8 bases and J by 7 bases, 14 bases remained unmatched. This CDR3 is CASRSYDRGLEQPQHF. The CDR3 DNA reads TGTGCCAGTCGCAGCTACGACAGGGGGCTGGAACAGCCCCAGCATTTT. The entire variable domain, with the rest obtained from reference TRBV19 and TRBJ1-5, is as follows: DGGITQSPKYLFRKEGQNVTLSCEQNLNHDAMYWYRQDPGQGLRLIYYSQIVNDFQKGDIAEGYSVSREKKESFPLTVTSAQKNPTAFYLCASRSYDRGLEQPQHFGDGTRLSIL.

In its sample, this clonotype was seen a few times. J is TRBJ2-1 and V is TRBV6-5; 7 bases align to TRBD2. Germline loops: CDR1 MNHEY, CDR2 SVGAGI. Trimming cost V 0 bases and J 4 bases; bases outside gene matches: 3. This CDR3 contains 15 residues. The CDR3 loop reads CASSYSTSQYNEQFF. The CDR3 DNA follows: TGTGCCAGCAGTTACTCGACTAGCCAGTACAATGAGCAGTTCTTC.

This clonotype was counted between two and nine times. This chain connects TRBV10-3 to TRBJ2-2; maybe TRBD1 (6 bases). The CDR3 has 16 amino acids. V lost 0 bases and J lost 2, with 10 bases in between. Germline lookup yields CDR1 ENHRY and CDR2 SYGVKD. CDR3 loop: CAISESVGTNTGELFF. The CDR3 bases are TGTGCCATCAGTGAGTCCGTTGGGACAAACACCGGGGAGCTGTTTTTT.

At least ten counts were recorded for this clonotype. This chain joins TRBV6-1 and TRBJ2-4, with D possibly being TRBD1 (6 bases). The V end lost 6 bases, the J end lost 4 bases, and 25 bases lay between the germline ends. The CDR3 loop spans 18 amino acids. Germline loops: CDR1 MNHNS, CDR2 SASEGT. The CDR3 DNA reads TGTGCCAGCAGCCCTTACGACAGGACGGGCGTGACAAAAAACATTCAGTACTTC. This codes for CASSPYDRTGVTKNIQYF.

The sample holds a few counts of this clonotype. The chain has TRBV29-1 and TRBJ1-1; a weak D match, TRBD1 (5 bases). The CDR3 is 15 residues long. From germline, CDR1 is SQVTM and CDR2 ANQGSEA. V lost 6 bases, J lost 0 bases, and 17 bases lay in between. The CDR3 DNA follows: TGCAGCGTCTCCCTTCGACAGCACCTGAACACTGAAGCTTTCTTT. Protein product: CSVSLRQHLNTEAFF.

The CDR3 region is CASSSSGGPEQYF. In nucleotides, the CDR3 is TGTGCCAGCAGCTCGTCGGGTGGGCCCGAGCAGTACTTC. This chain uses TRBV7-9 with TRBJ2-7; D not resolved. CDR3 length equals 13 residues. V gave up 4 bases and J gave up 6 bases, with 13 bases separating them. Germline lookup yields CDR1 SEHNR and CDR2 FQNEAQ (reference sequence). The full variable domain, with the rest looked up from reference TRBV7-9 and TRBJ2-7, is DTGVSQNPRHKITKRGQNVTFRCDPISEHNRLYWYRQTLGQGPEFLTYFQNEAQLEKSRLLSDRFSAERPKGSFSTLEIQRTEQGDSAMYLCASSSSGGPEQYFGPGTRLTVT.

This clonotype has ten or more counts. Here the CDR3 DNA reads TGTGCCAGCATGGGGCAGATGAACACTGAAGCTTTCTTT. Residues: CASMGQMNTEAFF. The V gene is TRBV2, the J gene TRBJ1-1; D may be TRBD1 (5 bases). CDR1 and CDR2 (germline): SNHLY, FYNNEI. The V and J ends lost 7 bases and 0 bases respectively, with 9 bases between them. This CDR3 contains 13 residues. The whole variable domain, filled in from reference TRBV2 and TRBJ1-1, reads EPEVTQTPSHQVTQMGQEVILRCVPISNHLYFYWYRQILGQKVEFLVSFYNNEISEKSEIFDDQFSVERPDGSNFTLKIRSTKLEDSAMYFCASMGQMNTEAFFGQGTRLTVV.

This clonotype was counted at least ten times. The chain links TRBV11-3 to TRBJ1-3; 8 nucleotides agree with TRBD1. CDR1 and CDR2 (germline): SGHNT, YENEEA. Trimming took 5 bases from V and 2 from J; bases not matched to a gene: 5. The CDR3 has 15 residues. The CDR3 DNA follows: TGTGCCAGCAGCCCCGGACAGGGCCCTGGAAACACCATATATTTT. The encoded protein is CASSPGQGPGNTIYF.

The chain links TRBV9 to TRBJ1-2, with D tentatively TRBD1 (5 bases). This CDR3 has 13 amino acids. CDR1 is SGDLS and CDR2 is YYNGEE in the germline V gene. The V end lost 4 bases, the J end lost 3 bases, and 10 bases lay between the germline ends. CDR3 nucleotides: TGTGCCAGCAGCCCCGGGACCTACTATGGCTACACCTTC. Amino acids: CASSPGTYYGYTF.

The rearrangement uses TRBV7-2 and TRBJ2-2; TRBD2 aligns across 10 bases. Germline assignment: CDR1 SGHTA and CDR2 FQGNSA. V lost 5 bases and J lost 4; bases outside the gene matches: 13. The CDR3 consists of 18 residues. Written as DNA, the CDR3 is TGTGCCAGCAGCCGCCCGGGCCTAGCGGGAGAGGGCACCGGGGAGCTGTTTTTT. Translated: CASSRPGLAGEGTGELFF. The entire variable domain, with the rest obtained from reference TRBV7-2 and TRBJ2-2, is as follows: GAGVSQSPSNKVTEKGKDVELRCDPISGHTALYWYRQSLGQGLEFLIYFQGNSAPDKSGLPSDRFSAERTGGSVSTLTIQRTQQEDSAVYLCASSRPGLAGEGTGELFFGEGSRLTVL.

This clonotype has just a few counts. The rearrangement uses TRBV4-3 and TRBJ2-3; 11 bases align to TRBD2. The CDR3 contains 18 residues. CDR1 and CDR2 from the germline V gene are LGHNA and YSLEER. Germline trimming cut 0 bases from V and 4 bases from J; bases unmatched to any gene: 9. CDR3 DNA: TGCGCCAGCAGCCAAGATTTCACCCGGGGACTAGCGGCAGATACGCAGTATTTT. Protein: CASSQDFTRGLAADTQYF.

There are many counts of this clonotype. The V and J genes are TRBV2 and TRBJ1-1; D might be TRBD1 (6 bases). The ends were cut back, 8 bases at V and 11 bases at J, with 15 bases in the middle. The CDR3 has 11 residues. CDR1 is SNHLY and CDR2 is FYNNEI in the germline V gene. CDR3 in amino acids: CASQGNHGAFF. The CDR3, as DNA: TGTGCCAGCCAGGGGAACCACGGGGCTTTCTTT.

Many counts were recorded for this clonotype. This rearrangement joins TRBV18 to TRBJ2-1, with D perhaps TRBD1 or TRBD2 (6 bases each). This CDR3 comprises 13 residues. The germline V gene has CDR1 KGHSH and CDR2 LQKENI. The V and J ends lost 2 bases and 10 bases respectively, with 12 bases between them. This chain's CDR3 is CASSPLEGGEQFF. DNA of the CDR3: TGTGCCAGCTCACCATTGGAAGGGGGGGAGCAGTTCTTC. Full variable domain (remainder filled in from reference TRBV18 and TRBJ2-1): NAGVMQNPRHLVRRRGQEARLRCSPMKGHSHVYWYRQLPEEGLKFMVYLQKENIIDESGMPKERFSAEFPKEGPSILRIQQVVRGDSAAYFCASSPLEGGEQFFGPGTRLTVL.

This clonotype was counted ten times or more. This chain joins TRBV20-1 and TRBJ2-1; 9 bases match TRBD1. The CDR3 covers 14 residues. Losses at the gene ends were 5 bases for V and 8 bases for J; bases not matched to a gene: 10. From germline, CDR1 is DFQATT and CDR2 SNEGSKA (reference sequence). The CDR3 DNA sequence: TGCAGTGCTTACCGGGACAGGGATATCCATGAGCAGTTCTTC. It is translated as CSAYRDRDIHEQFF.

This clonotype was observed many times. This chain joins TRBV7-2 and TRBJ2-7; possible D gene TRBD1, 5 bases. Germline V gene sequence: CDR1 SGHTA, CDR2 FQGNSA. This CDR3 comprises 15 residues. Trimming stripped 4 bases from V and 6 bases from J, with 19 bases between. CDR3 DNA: TGTGCCAGCAGCTCCTCCCAATCAGGGTTAGGCGAGCAGTACTTC. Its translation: CASSSSQSGLGEQYF. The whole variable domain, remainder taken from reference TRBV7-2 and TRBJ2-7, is GAGVSQSPSNKVTEKGKDVELRCDPISGHTALYWYRQSLGQGLEFLIYFQGNSAPDKSGLPSDRFSAERTGGSVSTLTIQRTQQEDSAVYLCASSSSQSGLGEQYFGPGTRLTVT.

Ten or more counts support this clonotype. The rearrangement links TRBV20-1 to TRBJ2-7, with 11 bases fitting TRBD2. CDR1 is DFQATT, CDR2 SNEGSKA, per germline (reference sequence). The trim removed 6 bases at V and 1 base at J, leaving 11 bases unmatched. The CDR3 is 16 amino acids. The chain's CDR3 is CSAPAVGLAVSYEQYF. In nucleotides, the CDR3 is TGCAGTGCACCCGCCGTGGGACTAGCGGTATCCTACGAGCAGTACTTC.

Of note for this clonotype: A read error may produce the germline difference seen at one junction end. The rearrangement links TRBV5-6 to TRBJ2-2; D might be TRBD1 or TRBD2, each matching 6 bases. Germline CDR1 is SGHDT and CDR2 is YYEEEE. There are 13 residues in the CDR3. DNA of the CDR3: TGTGCCAGCAGCTTCGGGGGCACCGGGGGGCTGTTTTTT. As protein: CASSFGGTGGLFF.

The DNA for the CDR3 is TGCGCCAGCAGCTTGCCGACAGGGGAGTGGAACACCGGGGAGCTGTTTTTT. It specifies CASSLPTGEWNTGELFF. The gene calls are TRBV5-1 and TRBJ2-2; 8 bases fit TRBD1. This CDR3 is 17 amino acids long. Trimming cost V 1 base and J 1 base; bases outside gene matches: 6. Per germline, CDR1 SGHRS and CDR2 YFSETQ.

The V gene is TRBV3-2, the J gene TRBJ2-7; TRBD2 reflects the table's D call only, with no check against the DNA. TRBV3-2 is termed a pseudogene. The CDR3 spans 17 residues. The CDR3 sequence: CASSQPQSGTLRYEQYF. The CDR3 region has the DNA TGTGCCAGCAGCCAACCCCAATCCGGGACTTTACGATACGAGCAGTACTTC.

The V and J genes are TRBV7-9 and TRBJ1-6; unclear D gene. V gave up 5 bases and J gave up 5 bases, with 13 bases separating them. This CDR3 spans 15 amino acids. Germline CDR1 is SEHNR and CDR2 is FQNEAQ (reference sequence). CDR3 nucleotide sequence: TGTGCCAGCAGCCCTACCCTCTCGGATAATTCACCCCTCCACTTT. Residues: CASSPTLSDNSPLHF.